The present T cell receptor (beta chain) was sequenced within a study of T cell responses to AZD1222 COVID-19 vaccine. Profiled with immunoSEQ multiplex PCR; TCRdb holds only in-frame clones, not every one. Counted here are about 150,000 clones, more than 85% occurring once; the ten biggest clones make up about 2.5%. CDR1 ENHRY and CDR2 SYGVKD come from the germline V gene. CDR3 length: 13 amino acids. V was cut by 7 bases and J by 5 bases, with 14 bases left in between. The V and J genes are TRBV10-3 and TRBJ2-5; D unresolved. The receptor comes from an adult in good health. The material was peripheral blood, obtained on day 0 of AZD1222 vaccination. CDR3 sequence reads: CAITWGPTETQYF. CDR3 bases: TGTGCCATCACTTGGGGTCCGACGGAGACCCAGTACTTC.